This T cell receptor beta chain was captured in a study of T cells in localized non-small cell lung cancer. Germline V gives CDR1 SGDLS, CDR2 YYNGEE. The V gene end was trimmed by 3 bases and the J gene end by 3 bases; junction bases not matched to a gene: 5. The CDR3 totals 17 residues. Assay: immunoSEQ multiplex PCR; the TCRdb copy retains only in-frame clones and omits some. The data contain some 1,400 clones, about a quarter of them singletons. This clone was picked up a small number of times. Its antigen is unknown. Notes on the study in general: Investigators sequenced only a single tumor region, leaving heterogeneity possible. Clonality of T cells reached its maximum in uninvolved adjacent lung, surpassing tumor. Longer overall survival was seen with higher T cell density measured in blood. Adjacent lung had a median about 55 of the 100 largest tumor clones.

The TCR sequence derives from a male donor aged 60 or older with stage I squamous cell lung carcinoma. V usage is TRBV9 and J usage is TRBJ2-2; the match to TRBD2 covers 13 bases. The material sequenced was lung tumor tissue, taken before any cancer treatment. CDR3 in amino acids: CASSGRTSGSDTGELFF. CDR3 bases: TGTGCCAGCAGCGGACGGACTAGCGGGAGTGACACCGGGGAGCTGTTTTTT.